One and the same sample provided the 15 T cell receptor beta chains below, sequenced in a study of blood T cell repertoires in COVID-19. TCRdb's table, derived via immunoSEQ multiplex PCR, lists solely in-frame clones and lacks some. The sample contains around 190,000 clones, roughly 87% of which appear only once. The specimen was peripheral blood. All receptors derive from a woman in her 70s with COVID-19, enrolled during active disease.

This chain connects TRBV19 to TRBJ1-1, with TRBD1 as a possible D gene (6 bases). V shed 6 bases and J shed 5 bases, with 10 bases lying between them. The CDR3 totals 12 residues. Germline values: CDR1 LNHDA, CDR2 SQIVND (reference sequence). This chain's CDR3 is CASRYQGTEAFF. The DNA of the CDR3 is TGTGCCAGTAGATATCAGGGGACTGAAGCTTTCTTT.

This clone showed up just a few times. This chain connects TRBV7-2 to TRBJ2-2; 9 bases match TRBD2. Germline CDR1 and CDR2: SGHTA and FQGNSA. The V gene end was trimmed by 2 bases and the J gene end by 1 base; junction bases not matched to a gene: 8. This CDR3 is 18 amino acids long. CDR3 region: CASSLLTSGAGNTGELFF. For the CDR3, the DNA is TGTGCCAGCAGCTTATTGACTAGCGGCGCGGGGAACACCGGGGAGCTGTTTTTT.

This clone was seen a few times. The CDR3 loop is CASSLGEGDYGYTF. CDR3 sequence (DNA): TGTGCCAGCAGTCTGGGCGAGGGGGACTATGGCTACACCTTC. V and J are TRBV5-6 and TRBJ1-2; possibly TRBD1 for D (6 bases). From germline, CDR1 is SGHDT and CDR2 YYEEEE. The CDR3 length is 14 residues. Deletions cut 5 bases from V and 3 bases from J, with 14 bases between.

Notes on this clone: One end of the junction fails to match germline, which may point to a read error. The J gene is TRBJ2-7, the V gene TRBV28; no definite D call. Germline assignment: CDR1 MDHEN and CDR2 SYDVKM. CDR3 length: 13 residues. DNA for the CDR3: TGCCTTGTAACTTCATCGATATCCTACGAGCAGTACTTC. Amino acid sequence: CLVTSSISYEQYF.

The rearrangement uses TRBV7-8 and TRBJ2-2; the match to TRBD1 covers 7 bases. Germline V lookup: CDR1 SGHVS, CDR2 FQNEAQ. This CDR3 contains 13 residues. V trimming: 5 bases; J trimming: 6 bases; junction bases outside the gene matches: 3. This CDR3 reads CASSPTGPGELFF. CDR3 bases: TGTGCCAGCAGCCCGACAGGGCCCGGGGAGCTGTTTTTT.

The chain uses TRBV6-6 and TRBJ2-1; D unresolved. V was trimmed by 7 bases and J by 9 bases, leaving 10 bases between them. Germline loops: CDR1 MNHNY, CDR2 SVGAGI (reference sequence). This CDR3 spans 11 amino acids. The CDR3 region is CASTRTGEQFF. The CDR3 DNA sequence: TGTGCCAGCACCCGAACCGGTGAGCAGTTCTTC.

This clone was counted only a few times. The chain carries TRBV11-3 and TRBJ2-7; D is perhaps TRBD2 (5 bases). This CDR3 region has 13 residues. V shed 1 base and J shed 4 bases, with 8 bases lying between them. CDR1 SGHNT and CDR2 YENEEA come from the germline V gene. CDR3 loop: CASSLGRQYEQYF. The CDR3 region has the DNA TGTGCCAGCAGCTTAGGGAGGCAATACGAGCAGTACTTC.

J is TRBJ2-5 and V is TRBV7-2; D gene unclear. V was pared by 2 bases and J by 2 bases, with 9 bases between. Germline V gene lookup returns CDR1 SGHTA and CDR2 FQGNSA. CDR3 length: 14 amino acids. The CDR3 DNA follows: TGTGCCAGCAGCTTACGCAGGCGACAAGAGACCCAGTACTTC. This gives the protein CASSLRRRQETQYF.

This clone was recorded once. The genes are TRBV13 and TRBJ2-4, with 11 bases matching TRBD2. This CDR3 contains 17 residues. V trimming: 5 bases; J trimming: 2 bases; junction bases outside the gene matches: 8. Germline CDR1 and CDR2: PRHDT and FYEKMQ (reference sequence). This CDR3 is CASSPSTSGSPKNIQYF. CDR3 nucleotides: TGTGCCAGCAGCCCCTCTACTAGCGGGAGTCCCAAAAACATTCAGTACTTC.

The chain uses TRBV5-4 and TRBJ1-2; TRBD1 matches 9 bases. J gave up 8 bases and V 3 bases, and 14 bases lay outside the gene matches. The CDR3 is made up of 16 amino acids. Germline V lookup: CDR1 SGHNT, CDR2 YYREEE (reference sequence). This CDR3 is CASSYGYRTGEAGYTF. Written as DNA, the CDR3 is TGTGCCAGCAGCTATGGTTACCGGACAGGGGAGGCAGGCTACACCTTC.

The chain has TRBV30 and TRBJ2-3, with 11 bases fitting TRBD2. The ends lost 4 bases at V and 4 bases at J; junction bases unmatched: 7. The germline V gene encodes CDR1 GTSNPN and CDR2 SVGIG (reference sequence). The CDR3 totals 15 residues. DNA for the CDR3: TGTGCCTGGACTTCTACTAGCGGGAGTCCAGATACGCAGTATTTT. It specifies CAWTSTSGSPDTQYF.

V and J are TRBV28 and TRBJ1-5; 11 nucleotides align to TRBD1. V was clipped by 3 bases and J by 7 bases; unmatched bases: 17. This CDR3 comprises 19 residues. Germline-derived CDR1 and CDR2 are MDHEN and SYDVKM. In DNA form, the CDR3 reads TGTGCCAGCAGTTTTCAGGACAGGGGGCCAGGGGTTCAGGGACAGCCCCAGCATTTT. This codes for CASSFQDRGPGVQGQPQHF.

The chain links TRBV7-9 to TRBJ1-2; a possible D gene is TRBD1 (6 bases). Trimming took off 1 base at V and 4 bases at J, with 10 bases between the two ends. CDR1 is SEHNR, CDR2 FQNEAQ, per germline (reference sequence). The CDR3 consists of 14 residues. CDR3 in amino acids: CASSLDGGIYGYTF. CDR3 DNA sequence: TGTGCCAGCAGCTTAGATGGGGGCATCTATGGCTACACCTTC.

In this sample, this clone turned up a few times. The J gene is TRBJ1-5, the V gene TRBV5-1; D is possibly TRBD1 (5 bases). The length of the CDR3 is 14 residues. Per the germline V gene, CDR1 is SGHRS and CDR2 is YFSETQ. The V gene lost 4 bases and the J gene lost 2 bases, with 10 bases spanning the gap. The CDR3 spells CASSEQGGNQPQHF. DNA of the CDR3: TGCGCCAGCAGCGAACAAGGGGGCAATCAGCCCCAGCATTTT.

V usage is TRBV18 and J usage is TRBJ2-1; 13 nucleotides align to TRBD2. The junction had 3 bases not matched to a gene; V was cut back by 1 base and J by 9 bases. This CDR3 spans 15 amino acids. In germline, CDR1 is KGHSH, CDR2 LQKENI. CDR3 sequence reads: CASSPLGTSGVEQFF. The CDR3, as DNA: TGTGCCAGCTCACCACTGGGGACTAGCGGGGTTGAGCAGTTCTTC. Based on the CDR3 plus reference TRBV18 and TRBJ2-1, the full variable domain is NAGVMQNPRHLVRRRGQEARLRCSPMKGHSHVYWYRQLPEEGLKFMVYLQKENIIDESGMPKERFSAEFPKEGPSILRIQQVVRGDSAAYFCASSPLGTSGVEQFFGPGTRLTVL.